The 3 T cell receptor beta chains presented below share a single source sample, sequenced in a study of cytomegalovirus exposure and HLA in healthy donors. The PCR used 60 Vbeta and 13 Jbeta primers. Only in-frame clones appear in the TCRdb table, and some are missing; sequencing was by immunoSEQ multiplex PCR. The data hold around 110,000 clones, with approximately 81% observed a single time. Sequencing used PBMCs. The source of these receptors is a man under 40 in good health and CMV-seropositive.

The CDR3 loop is CASSQAGGTYNEQFF. The CDR3 nucleotides are TGTGCCAGCAGCCAAGCGGGGGGAACCTACAATGAGCAGTTCTTC. This chain connects TRBV4-2 to TRBJ2-1, with TRBD2 identical over 7 bases. This CDR3 spans 15 amino acids. Per the germline V gene, CDR1 is LGHNA and CDR2 is YNFKEQ. The V segment lost 1 base and the J segment 2 bases; nucleotides outside the gene matches: 2.

J is TRBJ1-1 and V is TRBV7-8; 10 positions match TRBD1. CDR3 length equals 15 residues. The germline CDR1 and CDR2 sequences are SGHVS and FQNEAQ. J lost 5 bases, V lost 8 bases, and 11 bases had no gene match. The CDR3 nucleotides are TGTGCCAGCGAGGGGCGACAGGGGGCGAGAACTGAAGCTTTCTTT. It yields the protein CASEGRQGARTEAFF.

The V gene is TRBV5-6, the J gene TRBJ1-2; 9 nucleotides line up with TRBD1. V dropped 0 bases and J dropped 8; count of bases not matched to a gene: 8. Germline CDR1 is SGHDT and CDR2 is YYEEEE. The CDR3 has 15 amino acids. The CDR3 nucleotides are TGTGCCAGCAGCTTGGCTCCCGGGACAGGGAGCGGCTACACCTTC. It encodes CASSLAPGTGSGYTF. The complete variable domain, with remaining parts taken from reference TRBV5-6 and TRBJ1-2, reads DAGVTQSPTHLIKTRGQQVTLRCSPKSGHDTVSWYQQALGQGPQFIFQYYEEEERQRGNFPDRFSGHQFPNYSSELNVNALLLGDSALYLCASSLAPGTGSGYTFGSGTRLTVV.